This TCR beta chain was recovered during a study of blood T cell repertoires in COVID-19. Overall study: Donors in the United States, Italy and Spain gave samples during acute or convalescent COVID-19. From T cells, B-cell-depleted T cells, or PBMCs came the material, which was cDNA or gDNA.

Followed longitudinally, the Seattle patients had been enrolled during active infection. Germline assignment: CDR1 SGHTA and CDR2 FQGTGA. The CDR3 contains 15 residues. Trimming shortened V by 1 base and J by 4 bases, and 11 bases separated the two germline ends. The authors' processing: Scientists estimated how many nucleated cells there were by amplifying reference gene primers. The assay was immunoSEQ multiplex PCR, and TCRdb's table has in-frame clones only and misses some. That table supplies the V and J calls and clone size; D and trimming were determined from the DNA. The sample shows about 350,000 clones, about 92% of them seen only once.

Sequencing used peripheral blood. This chain connects TRBV7-3 to TRBJ2-1; D may be TRBD1 (7 bases). This clonotype was sampled from a woman aged 55-75 years with COVID-19, enrolled during active disease. The CDR3 DNA is TGTGCCAGCAGCTTAAACAGGGGAGGTTACAATGAGCAGTTCTTC. This translates into CASSLNRGGYNEQFF.